This TCR beta chain was identified during a study of cytomegalovirus exposure and HLA in healthy donors. Study summary: Earlier sequencing of 150 million to 200 million T cells yielded about 120 million unique TCR beta sequences.

Concerning this clone: Its antigen is undetermined.

The PCR made use of 60 Vbeta and 13 Jbeta primers. In the authors' methods: Later, roughly 86 million unique TCR beta chains were counted in an analysis, and approximately 10 million of them were shared. The assay was immunoSEQ multiplex PCR, and TCRdb's table has in-frame clones only and misses some. That table furnishes V, J and clone size, whereas the DNA furnished D and trimming. The sample lists about 140,000 clones, around four fifths occurring once. Findings of the study overall: Follow-up analysis later connected one missense variant in DCLRE1C with trimming of TCR beta V- and J-genes. There were some public TCRs occurring in many donors, but most TCR sequences were rare.

V was pared by 3 bases and J by 5 bases, with 8 bases of the junction left unmatched. CDR1 SNHLY and CDR2 FYNNEI come from the germline V gene. The length of the CDR3 is 15 residues. The TCR originated in a woman between 40 and 55 years old in good health and CMV-seronegative. Source material: PBMCs. The J gene is TRBJ2-7, the V gene TRBV2; 9 nucleotides line up with TRBD1. CDR3 in DNA: TGTGCCAGCAGTGAGGGGGGACAGGGAAGGCACGAGCAGTACTTC. Its protein product is CASSEGGQGRHEQYF.